This T cell receptor beta chain was retrieved from a study of cytomegalovirus exposure and HLA in healthy donors. General study points: Judged likely to be a sequencing artifact was a cluster of highly shared sequence variants. Productive status was seen about 87% or about 30% of the time for most TCR beta V segments in an earlier analysis. When analyzed later, a missense DCLRE1C variant was found to be linked to TCR beta V- and J-gene trimming. Presence/absence results assume similar sequencing depth per donor, which may not hold.

V lost 4 bases, J lost 6 bases, and 22 bases lay in between. This CDR3 is built from 16 residues. Germline CDR1 is SGHDT and CDR2 is YYEEEE. PCR used 60 Vbeta primers and 13 Jbeta primers. Generated by immunoSEQ multiplex PCR, the TCRdb table keeps only in-frame clones and is missing some. The sample holds 150,000 to 200,000 clones; more than 65% are singletons and the top ten take approximately 6%. With respect to this clone: Its antigen remains unidentified.

The sample comprised PBMCs. This sequence originates from a woman aged 30 to 39 in good health and CMV-seropositive. The rearrangement uses TRBV5-6 and TRBJ1-1; the D gene is possibly TRBD1 (6 bases). The CDR3 sequence is CASSRDPGGLVAEAFF. DNA of the CDR3: TGTGCCAGCAGCCGTGACCCGGGGGGCTTAGTCGCTGAAGCTTTCTTT.